A selection of T cell receptor beta chains follows, all from one sample in a study of Tregs in tolerant kidney transplant recipients. TCRdb keeps only in-frame clones here, not all; method: immunoSEQ multiplex PCR. This table has about 90,000 clones, approximately 93% appearing once. Sequencing used CD4+ T cells from blood (PBMCs), obtained 12 months after the transplant. These receptors came from a human patient who received a combined kidney and bone marrow transplant. Some T cells may have originated in the graft donor. Both conserved end residues are part of each CDR3. D genes are given only for firm matches. Size values are once, few and many counts, or a class for expanded clones, and some rows have none.

j_call: TRBJ2-1
v_call: TRBV4-3
d_call: TRBD2
clone_size: -
cdr3_aa: CASSQFRAGGSYNEQFF
cdr3_nt: TGCGCCAGCAGCCAATTTCGAGCGGGGGGGTCCTACAATGAGCAGTTCTTC

j_call: TRBJ1-6
v_call: TRBV5-1
d_call: -
clone_size: -
cdr3_aa: CASSLNSYNSPLHF
cdr3_nt: TGCGCCAGCAGCTTGAACAGCTATAATTCACCCCTCCACTTT

j_call: TRBJ2-5
v_call: TRBV7-3
d_call: -
clone_size: once
cdr3_aa: CASSLGSGIPQETQYF
cdr3_nt: TGTGCCAGCAGCTTAGGGTCGGGAATCCCCCAAGAGACCCAGTACTTC

j_call: TRBJ2-1
v_call: TRBV27
d_call: TRBD1
clone_size: -
cdr3_aa: CASSSGQGGYNEQFF
cdr3_nt: TGTGCCAGCAGTTCGGGACAGGGGGGATACAATGAGCAGTTCTTC

j_call: TRBJ2-7
v_call: TRBV6-5
d_call: -
clone_size: -
cdr3_aa: CASRTTLRDEQYF
cdr3_nt: TGTGCCAGCAGAACTACCCTACGCGACGAGCAGTACTTC

j_call: TRBJ2-2
v_call: TRBV4-1
d_call: TRBD2
clone_size: few
cdr3_aa: CASSQVLAGVLVTGELFF
cdr3_nt: TGCGCCAGCAGCCAAGTCCTAGCGGGAGTTTTAGTCACCGGGGAGCTGTTTTTT

j_call: TRBJ2-2
v_call: TRBV21-1
d_call: -
clone_size: -
cdr3_aa: CASSSQPGEFTGELFF
cdr3_nt: TGTGCCAGCAGCTCCCAACCAGGGGAATTTACCGGGGAGCTGTTTTTT

j_call: TRBJ1-2
v_call: TRBV11-2
d_call: TRBD1
clone_size: -
cdr3_aa: CASSLVPGTGGPYTF
cdr3_nt: TGTGCCAGCAGCTTAGTGCCCGGGACAGGGGGGCCGTACACCTTC

j_call: TRBJ2-3
v_call: TRBV4-2
d_call: -
clone_size: -
cdr3_aa: CASSQTSGLSDTQYF
cdr3_nt: TGTGCCAGCAGCCAGACCAGCGGGCTAAGTGATACGCAGTATTTT

j_call: TRBJ1-2
v_call: TRBV6-6
d_call: TRBD1
clone_size: -
cdr3_aa: CASSYTGTGGGYTF
cdr3_nt: TGTGCCAGCAGTTACACCGGGACAGGAGGTGGCTACACCTTC

j_call: TRBJ2-1
v_call: TRBV29-1
d_call: TRBD2
clone_size: -
cdr3_aa: CSVSGSSYNEQFF
cdr3_nt: TGCAGCGTTAGCGGGAGCTCCTACAATGAGCAGTTCTTC

j_call: TRBJ2-7
v_call: TRBV10-2
d_call: -
clone_size: -
cdr3_aa: CASSEMTLRSNEQYF
cdr3_nt: TGCGCCAGCAGTGAGATGACTCTCAGAAGCAACGAGCAGTACTTC

j_call: TRBJ1-6
v_call: TRBV7-9
d_call: TRBD1
clone_size: -
cdr3_aa: CASQSRTGEFIYSPLHF
cdr3_nt: TGTGCCAGCCAAAGCCGCACAGGGGAGTTTATTTATTCACCCCTCCACTTT

j_call: TRBJ2-7
v_call: TRBV30
d_call: TRBD1
clone_size: -
cdr3_aa: CAWSPLDRVIIGVYEQYF
cdr3_nt: TGTGCCTGGAGTCCTTTGGACAGGGTGATAATAGGAGTCTACGAGCAGTACTTC

j_call: TRBJ2-7
v_call: TRBV19
d_call: -
clone_size: -
cdr3_aa: CASSSLGVGEQYF
cdr3_nt: TGTGCCAGTAGTTCGCTGGGAGTGGGGGAGCAGTACTTC

j_call: TRBJ2-1
v_call: TRBV4-1
d_call: TRBD1
clone_size: -
cdr3_aa: CASSLLGTGQNEQFF
cdr3_nt: TGCGCCAGCAGCCTGCTCGGGACAGGGCAAAATGAGCAGTTCTTC